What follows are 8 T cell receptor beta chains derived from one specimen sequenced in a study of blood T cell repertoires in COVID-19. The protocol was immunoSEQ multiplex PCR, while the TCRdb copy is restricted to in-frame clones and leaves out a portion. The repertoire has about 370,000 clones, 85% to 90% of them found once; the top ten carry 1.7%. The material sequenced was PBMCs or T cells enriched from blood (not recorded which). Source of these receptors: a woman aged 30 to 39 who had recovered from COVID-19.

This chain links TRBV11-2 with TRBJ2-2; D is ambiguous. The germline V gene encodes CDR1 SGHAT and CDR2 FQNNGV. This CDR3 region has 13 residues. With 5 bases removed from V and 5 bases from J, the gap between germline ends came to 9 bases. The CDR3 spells CASSVQRTGELFF. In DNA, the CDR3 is TGTGCCAGCAGCGTACAGAGAACCGGGGAGCTGTTTTTT.

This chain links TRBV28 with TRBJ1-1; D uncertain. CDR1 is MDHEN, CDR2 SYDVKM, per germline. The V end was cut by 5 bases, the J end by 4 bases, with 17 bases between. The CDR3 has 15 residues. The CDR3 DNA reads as TGTGCCAGCAGTGGGGATGTGAGGGCGGGCACTGAAGCTTTCTTT. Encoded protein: CASSGDVRAGTEAFF.

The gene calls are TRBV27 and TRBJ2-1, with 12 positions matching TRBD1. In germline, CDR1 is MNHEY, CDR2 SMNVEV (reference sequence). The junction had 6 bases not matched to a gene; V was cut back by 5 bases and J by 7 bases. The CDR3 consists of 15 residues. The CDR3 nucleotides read TGTGCCAGCAGTCCGGGGACAGGGGGCTGGAATGAGCAGTTCTTC. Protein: CASSPGTGGWNEQFF.

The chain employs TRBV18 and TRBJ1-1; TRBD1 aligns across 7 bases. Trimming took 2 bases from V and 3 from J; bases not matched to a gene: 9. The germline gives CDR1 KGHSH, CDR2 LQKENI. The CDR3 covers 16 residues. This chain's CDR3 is CASSPFYSGGDTEAFF. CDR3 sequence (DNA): TGTGCCAGCTCACCATTCTATTCAGGGGGAGACACTGAAGCTTTCTTT.

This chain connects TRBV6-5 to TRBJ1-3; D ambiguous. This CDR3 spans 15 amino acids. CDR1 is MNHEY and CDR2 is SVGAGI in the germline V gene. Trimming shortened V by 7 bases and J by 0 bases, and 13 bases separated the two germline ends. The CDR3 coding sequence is TGTGCCAGCACGCACAGTCCCGGCTCTGGAAACACCATATATTTT. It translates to CASTHSPGSGNTIYF.

CDR3 protein: CAHGELTDSEAFF. CDR3 sequence (DNA): TGTGCCCATGGAGAGCTAACTGACAGTGAAGCTTTCTTT. This chain links TRBV30 with TRBJ1-1, with D possibly TRBD1 on 5 matching bases. Germline CDR1 GTSNPN, CDR2 SVGIG (reference sequence). The CDR3 spans 13 residues. V was cut by 8 bases and J by 7 bases, with 20 bases left in between.

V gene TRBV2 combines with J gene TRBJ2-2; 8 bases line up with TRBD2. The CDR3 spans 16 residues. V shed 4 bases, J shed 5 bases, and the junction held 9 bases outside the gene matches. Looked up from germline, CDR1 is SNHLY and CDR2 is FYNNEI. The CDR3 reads CASSALRGGRTGELFF. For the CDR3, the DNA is TGTGCCAGCAGTGCCCTCCGCGGGGGGCGGACCGGGGAGCTGTTTTTT.

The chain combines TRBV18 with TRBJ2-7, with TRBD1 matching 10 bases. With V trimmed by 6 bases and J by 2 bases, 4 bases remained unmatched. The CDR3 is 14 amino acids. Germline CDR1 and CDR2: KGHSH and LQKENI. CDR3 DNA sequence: TGTGCCAGCTCCATCGGGACAGGGGCCTACGAGCAGTACTTC. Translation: CASSIGTGAYEQYF.